Each of the 7 T cell receptor beta chains below was sequenced from the same sample in a study of long-term antiretroviral therapy in people with HIV. Survey-level resolution applied to immunoSEQ assay v3.0. Data came from immunoSEQ multiplex PCR; TCRdb stores just in-frame clones and leaves some out. The table lists over 25,000 clones, approximately 96% of them singletons. The material was unsorted PBMCs, obtained around 6.6 years after starting antiretroviral therapy. All receptors derive from a man in his thirties or forties with HIV.

This chain uses TRBV9 with TRBJ1-1; 7 nucleotides align to TRBD1. This CDR3 contains 15 residues. J gave up 3 bases and V 5 bases, and 10 bases lay outside the gene matches. Germline-derived CDR1 and CDR2 are SGDLS and YYNGEE. CDR3 in DNA: TGTGCCAGCAGTGTCGGACAGGCCCCTCACACTGAAGCTTTCTTT. This gives the protein CASSVGQAPHTEAFF.

This chain links TRBV2 with TRBJ2-3; D ambiguous. The V end was cut by 5 bases, the J end by 1 base, with 10 bases between. This CDR3 has 14 residues. From germline, CDR1 is SNHLY and CDR2 FYNNEI. The chain's CDR3 is CASSKRTGTDTQYF. The CDR3 DNA reads TGTGCCAGCAGTAAACGGACGGGCACAGATACGCAGTATTTT.

This chain's CDR3 is CASSPLAGEPNEQFF. CDR3 sequence (DNA): TGTGCCAGCTCACCCTTAGCGGGAGAACCCAATGAGCAGTTCTTC. V and J are TRBV18 and TRBJ2-1; 9 bases are a match to TRBD2. CDR1 is KGHSH, CDR2 LQKENI, per germline. The CDR3 is made up of 15 amino acids. The V gene end was trimmed by 3 bases and the J gene end by 6 bases; junction bases not matched to a gene: 6.

The V and J genes are TRBV7-8 and TRBJ1-4; no firm D call. Germline CDR1 SGHVS, CDR2 FQNEAQ. Trimming took 1 base from V and 0 from J, leaving 6 bases between them. The length of the CDR3 is 15 residues. The CDR3 region is CASSLGSSTNEKLFF. The CDR3 nucleotides are TGTGCCAGCAGCTTAGGCTCCTCAACTAATGAAAAACTGTTTTTT. Full variable domain (missing parts from reference TRBV7-8 and TRBJ1-4): GAGVSQSPRYKVAKRGQDVALRCDPISGHVSLFWYQQALGQGPEFLTYFQNEAQLDKSGLPSDRFFAERPEGSVSTLKIQRTQQEDSAVYLCASSLGSSTNEKLFFGSGTQLSVL.

The chain has TRBV28 and TRBJ1-1; D not certain. The V end was cut by 2 bases, the J end by 0 bases, with 7 bases between. The CDR3 is 14 amino acids. Germline V gene lookup returns CDR1 MDHEN and CDR2 SYDVKM. CDR3 amino acids: CASSLSGLNTEAFF. Written as DNA, the CDR3 is TGTGCCAGCAGTTTAAGTGGGTTGAACACTGAAGCTTTCTTT.

V gene TRBV27 combines with J gene TRBJ2-7; the match to TRBD2 covers 10 bases. Germline V gene sequence: CDR1 MNHEY, CDR2 SMNVEV (reference sequence). The CDR3 is 13 residues long. Unmatched junction bases numbered 3, after V lost 8 bases and J lost 2 bases. The CDR3 DNA reads as TGTGCCAGCGGGACTAGCGCCACCTACGAGCAGTACTTC. As protein: CASGTSATYEQYF.

This chain uses TRBV11-2 with TRBJ2-7; tentative D call: TRBD2 (6 bases). V gave up 8 bases and J gave up 6 bases, with 17 bases separating them. The CDR3 runs to 13 residues. The V gene's germline CDR1 is SGHAT and CDR2 FQNNGV. The CDR3 protein is CASRSRGGTEQYF. The CDR3 nucleotides are TGTGCCAGCCGATCTCGGGGCGGGACCGAGCAGTACTTC.